The T cell receptor beta chain under discussion was sequenced for a study of response to subunit inactivated influenza vaccine. In regard to this clonotype: The antigen remains undetermined.

TCRdb used MiXCR to reprocess the RT-PCR reads, holding one entry per CDR3 protein. This sample has 150,000 or so distinct CDR3 sequences, with under 13% found just once. Germline V lookup: CDR1 DFQATT, CDR2 SNEGSKA (reference sequence). Trimming stripped 5 bases from V and 1 base from J, with 9 bases between. This CDR3 is 13 amino acids long. Study-wide findings and caveats: Each seasonal influenza vaccination, the authors suggested, recruits few new T cells.

The chain uses TRBV20-1 and TRBJ1-5; tentative D call: TRBD1 (6 bases). The specimen was non-naive T cells sorted from PBMCs, collected 45 days after vaccination. The receptor was derived from a man between 50 and 59 years old who received an inactivated influenza vaccine. CDR3 sequence (DNA): TGCAGTGCTCAAACAGGGAGCAATCAGCCCCAGCATTTT. Protein: CSAQTGSNQPQHF.